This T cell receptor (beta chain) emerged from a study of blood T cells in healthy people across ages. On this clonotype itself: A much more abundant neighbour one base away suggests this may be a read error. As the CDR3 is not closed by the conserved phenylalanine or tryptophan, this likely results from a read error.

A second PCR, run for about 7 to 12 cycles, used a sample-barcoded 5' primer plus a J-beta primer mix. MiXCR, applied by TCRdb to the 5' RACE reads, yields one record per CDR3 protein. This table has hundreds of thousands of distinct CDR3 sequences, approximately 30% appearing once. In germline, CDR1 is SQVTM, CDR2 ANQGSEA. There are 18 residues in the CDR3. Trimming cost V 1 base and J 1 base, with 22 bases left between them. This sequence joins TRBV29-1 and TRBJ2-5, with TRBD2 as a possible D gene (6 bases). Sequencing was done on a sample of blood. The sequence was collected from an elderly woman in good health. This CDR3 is CSVEVLPGWDSSQETQYC. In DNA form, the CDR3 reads TGCAGCGTTGAAGTACTCCCTGGATGGGACTCTTCCCAAGAGACCCAGTACTGC.